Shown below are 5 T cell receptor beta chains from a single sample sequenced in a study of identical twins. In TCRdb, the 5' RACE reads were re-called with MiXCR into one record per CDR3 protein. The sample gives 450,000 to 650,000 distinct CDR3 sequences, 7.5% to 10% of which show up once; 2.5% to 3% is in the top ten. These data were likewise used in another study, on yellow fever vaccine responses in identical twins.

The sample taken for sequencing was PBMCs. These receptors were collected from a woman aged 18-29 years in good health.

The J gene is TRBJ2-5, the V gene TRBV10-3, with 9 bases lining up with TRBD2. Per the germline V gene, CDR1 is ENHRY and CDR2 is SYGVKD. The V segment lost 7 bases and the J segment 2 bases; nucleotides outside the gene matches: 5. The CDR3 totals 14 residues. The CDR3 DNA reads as TGTGCCATCATGGCTAGCGGGAATCAAGAGACCCAGTACTTC. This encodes CAIMASGNQETQYF.

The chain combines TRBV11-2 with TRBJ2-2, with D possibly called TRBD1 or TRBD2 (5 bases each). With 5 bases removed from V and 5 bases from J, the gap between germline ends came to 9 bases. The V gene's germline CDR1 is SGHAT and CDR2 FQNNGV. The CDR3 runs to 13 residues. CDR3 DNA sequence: TGTGCCAGCAGCAAAGGGGAGACCGGGGAGCTGTTTTTT. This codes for CASSKGETGELFF.

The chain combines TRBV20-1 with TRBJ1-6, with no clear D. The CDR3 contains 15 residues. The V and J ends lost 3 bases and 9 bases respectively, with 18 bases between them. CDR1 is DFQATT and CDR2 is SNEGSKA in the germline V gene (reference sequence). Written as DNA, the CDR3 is TGCAGTGCTAGTTCTTATAATGGCGTTTCTTCACCCCTCCACTTT. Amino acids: CSASSYNGVSSPLHF.

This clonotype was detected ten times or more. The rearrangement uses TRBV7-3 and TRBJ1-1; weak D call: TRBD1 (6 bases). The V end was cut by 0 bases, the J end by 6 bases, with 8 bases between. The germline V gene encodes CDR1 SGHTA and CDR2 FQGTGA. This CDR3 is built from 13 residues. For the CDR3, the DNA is TGTGCCAGCAGCTTAACGGGGGGCCCTGAAGCTTTCTTT. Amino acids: CASSLTGGPEAFF. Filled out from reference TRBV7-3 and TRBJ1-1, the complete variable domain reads GAGVSQTPSNKVTEKGKYVELRCDPISGHTALYWYRQSLGQGPEFLIYFQGTGAADDSGLPNDRFFAVRPEGSVSTLKIQRTERGDSAVYLCASSLTGGPEAFFGQGTRLTVV.

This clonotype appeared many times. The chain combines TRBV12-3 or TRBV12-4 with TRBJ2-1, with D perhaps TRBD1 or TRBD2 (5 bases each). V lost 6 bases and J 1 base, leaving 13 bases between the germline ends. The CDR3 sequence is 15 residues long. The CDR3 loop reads CASRKEDISYNEQFF. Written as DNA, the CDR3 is TGTGCCAGCAGGAAGGAGGACATTTCCTACAATGAGCAGTTCTTC.